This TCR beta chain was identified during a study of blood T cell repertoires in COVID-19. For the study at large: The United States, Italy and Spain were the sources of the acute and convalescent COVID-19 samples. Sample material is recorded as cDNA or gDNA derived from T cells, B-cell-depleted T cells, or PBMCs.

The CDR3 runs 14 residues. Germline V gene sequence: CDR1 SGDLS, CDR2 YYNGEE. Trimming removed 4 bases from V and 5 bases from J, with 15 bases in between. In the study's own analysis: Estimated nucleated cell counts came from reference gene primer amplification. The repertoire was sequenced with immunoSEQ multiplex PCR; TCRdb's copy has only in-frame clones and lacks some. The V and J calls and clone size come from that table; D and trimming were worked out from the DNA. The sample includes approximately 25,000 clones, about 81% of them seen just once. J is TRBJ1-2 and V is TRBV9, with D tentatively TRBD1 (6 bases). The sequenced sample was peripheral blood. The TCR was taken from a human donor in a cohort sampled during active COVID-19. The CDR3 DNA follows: TGTGCCAGCAGCAGAACAGGGAATCAATATGGCTACACCTTC. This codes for CASSRTGNQYGYTF. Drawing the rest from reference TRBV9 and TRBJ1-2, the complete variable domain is DSGVTQTPKHLITATGQRVTLRCSPRSGDLSVYWYQQSLDQGLQFLIQYYNGEERAKGNILERFSAQQFPDLHSELNLSSLELGDSALYFCASSRTGNQYGYTFGSGTRLTVV.